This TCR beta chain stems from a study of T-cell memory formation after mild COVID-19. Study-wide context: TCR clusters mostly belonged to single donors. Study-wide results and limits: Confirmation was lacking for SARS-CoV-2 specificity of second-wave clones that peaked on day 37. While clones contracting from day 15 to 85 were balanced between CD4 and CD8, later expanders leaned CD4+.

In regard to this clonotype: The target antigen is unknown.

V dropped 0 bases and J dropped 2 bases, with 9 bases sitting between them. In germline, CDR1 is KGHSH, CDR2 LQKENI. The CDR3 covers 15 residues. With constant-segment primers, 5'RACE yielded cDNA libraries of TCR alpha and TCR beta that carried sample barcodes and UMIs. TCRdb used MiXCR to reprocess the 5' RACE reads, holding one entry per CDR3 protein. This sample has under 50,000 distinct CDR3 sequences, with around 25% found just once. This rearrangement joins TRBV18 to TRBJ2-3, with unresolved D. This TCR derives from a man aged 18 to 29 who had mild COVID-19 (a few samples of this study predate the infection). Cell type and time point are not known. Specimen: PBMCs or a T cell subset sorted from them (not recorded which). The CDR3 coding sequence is TGTGCCAGCTCACCACCGGAGCCAACCACAGATACGCAGTATTTT. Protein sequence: CASSPPEPTTDTQYF.